These 14 T cell receptor beta chains came from one sample sequenced in a study of blood T cell repertoires in COVID-19. Data came from immunoSEQ multiplex PCR; TCRdb stores just in-frame clones and leaves some out. The sample yields under 200,000 clones, 89% seen once. The sequenced sample was PBMCs or T cells enriched from blood (not recorded which). The receptors here all came from a woman aged 18-29 years who had recovered from COVID-19.

A few counts support this clone. CDR3 bases: TGTGCCAGCAGTGGGGCCGGGGACCAGGGTAGGACAGATGGCTACACCTTC. It specifies CASSGAGDQGRTDGYTF. The chain uses TRBV27 and TRBJ1-2, with TRBD1 as a possible D gene (6 bases). CDR3 length: 17 amino acids. V was pared by 5 bases and J by 6 bases, with 25 bases between. Per the germline V gene, CDR1 is MNHEY and CDR2 is SMNVEV (reference sequence).

This chain joins TRBV5-1 and TRBJ2-5, with TRBD1 matching 7 bases. Germline-derived CDR1 and CDR2 are SGHRS and YFSETQ. The CDR3 loop spans 15 amino acids. J was trimmed by 2 bases and V by 4 bases; bases with no gene match: 8. CDR3 DNA: TGCGCCAGCAGCACTACACCGGGACAGCAAGAGACCCAGTACTTC. Translated, it gives CASSTTPGQQETQYF.

The chain employs TRBV12-3 or TRBV12-4 and TRBJ2-1, with a weak D call TRBD1 (6 bases). The CDR3 is 13 amino acids. V lost 2 bases to trimming and J lost 7 bases, with 9 bases between them. The CDR3 DNA sequence: TGTGCCAGCAGTTTAAACAGGGTGAATGAGCAGTTCTTC. Translation: CASSLNRVNEQFF.

The chain is built from TRBV28 and TRBJ1-2; D gene unclear. Trimming left V 5 bases short and J 4 bases short, with 17 bases between. Germline CDR1 reads MDHEN; CDR2 reads SYDVKM. The CDR3 contains 15 residues. The CDR3 nucleotides are TGTGCCAGCAGTCTCGACATGGGTCGTCTCTATGGCTACACCTTC. It translates to CASSLDMGRLYGYTF.

The chain combines TRBV6-1 with TRBJ1-2, with 7 nucleotides matching TRBD1. Germline loops: CDR1 MNHNS, CDR2 SASEGT. The CDR3 is made up of 15 amino acids. Trimming cost V 1 base and J 8 bases; bases outside gene matches: 10. CDR3: CASSEGGTVRMGYTF. The CDR3 nucleotides read TGTGCCAGCAGTGAAGGAGGGACAGTTCGAATGGGCTACACCTTC.

The J gene is TRBJ1-6, the V gene TRBV27, with TRBD1 matching 7 bases. CDR1 MNHEY and CDR2 SMNVEV come from the germline V gene (reference sequence). Trimming cost V 7 bases and J 4 bases; bases outside gene matches: 4. There are 14 residues in the CDR3. The CDR3 loop reads CASNKGQYNSPLHF. CDR3 coding DNA: TGTGCCAGCAACAAGGGACAGTATAATTCACCCCTCCACTTT.

The chain is built from TRBV9 and TRBJ1-1, with D perhaps matching TRBD1 (5 bases). This CDR3 is 12 amino acids long. The V gene's germline CDR1 is SGDLS and CDR2 YYNGEE. V dropped 3 bases and J dropped 8 bases, with 11 bases sitting between them. The CDR3 is CASSGGRGEAFF. DNA of the CDR3: TGTGCCAGCAGCGGCGGTAGGGGAGAAGCTTTCTTT.

This chain links TRBV24-1 with TRBJ2-1, with D maybe TRBD1 (5 bases). Trimming cost V 7 bases and J 6 bases, with 9 bases left between them. Germline-derived CDR1 and CDR2 are KGHDR and SFDVKD. The length of the CDR3 is 12 residues. CDR3 loop: CATSGQGNEQFF. The CDR3 DNA reads as TGTGCCACCAGCGGCCAGGGCAATGAGCAGTTCTTC.

V is TRBV18 and J is TRBJ1-2, with TRBD1 matching over 8 bases. Trimming cost V 5 bases and J 5 bases; bases outside gene matches: 7. Germline V CDR1 and CDR2: KGHSH, LQKENI. The CDR3 spans 14 residues. The CDR3 is CASSAGQGWYGYTF. CDR3 nucleotides: TGTGCCAGCTCAGCCGGACAGGGCTGGTATGGCTACACCTTC.

This clone was counted once. This chain connects TRBV27 to TRBJ1-1; the D gene is possibly TRBD1 (6 bases). Germline assignment: CDR1 MNHEY and CDR2 SMNVEV (reference sequence). This CDR3 contains 16 residues. V dropped 0 bases and J dropped 5 bases, with 16 bases sitting between them. CDR3 coding DNA: TGTGCCAGCAGTTTATCGGCTCAGGGGCTTTGGACTGAAGCTTTCTTT. Residues: CASSLSAQGLWTEAFF.

This clone appeared a single time. The V call is TRBV12-5, the J call TRBJ1-5, with unresolved D. The CDR3 spans 14 residues. The germline V and J ends were trimmed by 3 bases and 0 bases, with 6 bases remaining between them. Germline V CDR1 and CDR2: LGHNT, FRNRAP. The CDR3 loop reads CASGFVYSNQPQHF. CDR3 in DNA: TGTGCTAGTGGTTTTGTATATAGCAATCAGCCCCAGCATTTT.

V is TRBV27 and J is TRBJ1-4; no reliable D call. This CDR3 spans 16 amino acids. The V gene lost 1 base and the J gene lost 0 bases, with 9 bases spanning the gap. CDR1 is MNHEY, CDR2 SMNVEV, per germline (reference sequence). This CDR3 reads CASSLFQAPTNEKLFF. CDR3 sequence (DNA): TGTGCCAGCAGTTTATTCCAGGCCCCAACTAATGAAAAACTGTTTTTT. The entire variable domain, with the rest obtained from reference TRBV27 and TRBJ1-4, is as follows: EAQVTQNPRYLITVTGKKLTVTCSQNMNHEYMSWYRQDPGLGLRQIYYSMNVEVTDKGDVPEGYKVSRKEKRNFPLILESPSPNQTSLYFCASSLFQAPTNEKLFFGSGTQLSVL.

This chain links TRBV27 with TRBJ1-5, with TRBD1 identical over 9 bases. CDR1 is MNHEY, CDR2 SMNVEV, per germline (reference sequence). This CDR3 region has 18 residues. V shed 0 bases, J shed 6 bases, and the junction held 12 bases outside the gene matches. Here the CDR3 reads CASSLSTGQGRITQPQHF. The CDR3 nucleotides read TGTGCCAGCAGTTTATCAACCGGACAGGGGCGTATAACTCAGCCCCAGCATTTT.

The rearrangement joins TRBV6-1 to TRBJ1-6; 8 bases map to TRBD1. Germline lookup yields CDR1 MNHNS and CDR2 SASEGT. The CDR3 runs 15 residues. J lost 9 bases, V lost 3 bases, and 7 bases had no gene match. As DNA, the CDR3 is TGTGCCAGCAGTGATACTCCGGACAGGGTTTCACCCCTCCACTTT. Its translation: CASSDTPDRVSPLHF.